This T cell receptor beta chain was identified in a study of blood T cell repertoires in COVID-19. Assay used: immunoSEQ multiplex PCR; TCRdb lists only in-frame clones, some missing. The sample contains about 180,000 clones, roughly 81% of which appear only once. This sequence was found in a woman at least 80 years old with COVID-19, enrolled during active disease. What was sequenced was peripheral blood.

This CDR3 is CAWSSLSYEQYF. CDR3 nucleotide sequence: TGTGCCTGGAGTTCCCTCTCCTACGAGCAGTACTTC. The chain combines TRBV30 with TRBJ2-7, with D unclear. The V end was cut by 2 bases, the J end by 0 bases, with 5 bases between. The length of the CDR3 is 12 residues. Germline V gene lookup returns CDR1 GTSNPN and CDR2 SVGIG (reference sequence).